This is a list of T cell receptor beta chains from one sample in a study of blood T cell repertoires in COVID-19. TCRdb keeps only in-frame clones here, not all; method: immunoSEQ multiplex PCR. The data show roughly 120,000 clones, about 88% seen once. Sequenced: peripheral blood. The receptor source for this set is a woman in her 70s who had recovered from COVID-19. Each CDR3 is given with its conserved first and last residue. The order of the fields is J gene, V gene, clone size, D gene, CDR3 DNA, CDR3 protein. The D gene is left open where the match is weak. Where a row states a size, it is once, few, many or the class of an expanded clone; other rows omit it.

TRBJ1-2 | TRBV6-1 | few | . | TGTGCCAGCAGTGAAGACCACGGCGCCTCGCGGGGCTACACCTTC | CASSEDHGASRGYTF
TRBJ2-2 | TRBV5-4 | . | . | TGTGCCAGCAGCTCCCGAGACGGCGGAGAGCTGTTTTTT | CASSSRDGGELFF
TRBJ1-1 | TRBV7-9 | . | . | TGTGCCAGCAGGTCCGGGAACACTGAAGCTTTCTTT | CASRSGNTEAFF
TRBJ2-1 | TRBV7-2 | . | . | TGTGCCAGCAGCTTAAGGGGTCCGTTCAATGAGCAGTTCTTC | CASSLRGPFNEQFF
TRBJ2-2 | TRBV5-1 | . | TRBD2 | TGCGCCAGCAGCTTGGAGCCGGGAGGGGGCACCGGGGAGCTGTTTTTT | CASSLEPGGGTGELFF
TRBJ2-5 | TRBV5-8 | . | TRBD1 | TGTGCCAGCAGACCTCAGGGGGCCGGGCAAGAGACCCAGTACTTC | CASRPQGAGQETQYF
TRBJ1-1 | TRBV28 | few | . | TGTGCCAGCAGTCCCAGGTGGGTCGTGAACACTGAAGCTTTCTTT | CASSPRWVVNTEAFF
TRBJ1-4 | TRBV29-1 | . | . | TGCAGCTCGAGGGTAGGGGGTGAAAAACTGTTTTTT | CSSRVGGEKLFF
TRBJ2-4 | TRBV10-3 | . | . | TGTGCCATCAGTGAGTCCGGGGTTTGGGACATTCAGTACTTC | CAISESGVWDIQYF
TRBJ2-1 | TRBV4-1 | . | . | TGCGCCAGCAGCTATGACTGGAGCTCCTACAATGAGCAGTTCTTC | CASSYDWSSYNEQFF
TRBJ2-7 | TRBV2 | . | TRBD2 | TGTGCCGGAGGGGTAGCGGGAGGGCCCCCCGCCGAGCAGTACTTC | CAGGVAGGPPAEQYF
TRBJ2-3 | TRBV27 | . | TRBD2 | TGTGCCAGCAGTTTAGGACTAGCGGCGACAGATACGCAGTATTTT | CASSLGLAATDTQYF
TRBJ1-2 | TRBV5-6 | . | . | TGTGCCAGCAGACTCCGGGGACTGAACGGCTACACCTTC | CASRLRGLNGYTF
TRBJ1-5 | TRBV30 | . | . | TGTGCCTGGAGTACGGCGGTTGGTCAGCCCCAGCATTTT | CAWSTAVGQPQHF
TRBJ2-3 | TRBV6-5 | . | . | TGTGCCAGCAGTTACCCGGAGACAGATACGCAGTATTTT | CASSYPETDTQYF
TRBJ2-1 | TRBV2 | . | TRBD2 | TGTGCCAGCAGGGCCGGAACAGGGCTTTTAGCGGGGCACCTCAGGAGCTCCTACAATGAGCAGTTCTTC | CASRAGTGLLAGHLRSSYNEQFF
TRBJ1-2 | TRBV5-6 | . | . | TGTGCCAGCAGCCGAATCGGGAGGGGAACCTATGGCTACACCTTC | CASSRIGRGTYGYTF
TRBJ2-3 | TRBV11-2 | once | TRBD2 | TGTGCCAGCGGATCGACTAGCGGGGGGTTTGGGTATTTT | CASGSTSGGFGYF
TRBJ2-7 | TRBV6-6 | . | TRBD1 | TGTGCCAGCGGCCTGGACAGGGGGCCCAACGAGCAGTACTTC | CASGLDRGPNEQYF
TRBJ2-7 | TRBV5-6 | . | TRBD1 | TGTGCCAGCAGCCCCCGGGACAGGTTCAACTACGAGCAGTACTTC | CASSPRDRFNYEQYF
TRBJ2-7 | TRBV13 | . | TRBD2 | TGTGCCAGCAGCGCAGGACTAGCGGTTACCTACGAGCAGTACTTC | CASSAGLAVTYEQYF
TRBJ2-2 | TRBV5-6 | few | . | TGTGCCAGCAGCCGCTACCTCGGACAAAACACCGGGGAGCTGTTTTTT | CASSRYLGQNTGELFF
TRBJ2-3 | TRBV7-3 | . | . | TGTGCCAGCAGTCGGGGACTTCGGGATACGCAGTATTTT | CASSRGLRDTQYF
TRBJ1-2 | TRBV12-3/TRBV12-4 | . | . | TGTGCCAGTATCTACGGGTCTAACTATGGCTACACCTTC | CASIYGSNYGYTF
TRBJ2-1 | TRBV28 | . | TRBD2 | TGTGCCAGCACCGGGCGGGAGGGCTTCTCCTACAATGAGCAGTTCTTC | CASTGREGFSYNEQFF
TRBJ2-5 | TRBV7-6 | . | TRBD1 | TGTGCCAGCAGCTTAGCGCAGGGACAGGGAATACTGATGGGGACCCAGTACTTC | CASSLAQGQGILMGTQYF
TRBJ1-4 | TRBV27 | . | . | TGTGCCAGCAGTTCCACAGGATTTAATGAAAAACTGTTTTTT | CASSSTGFNEKLFF
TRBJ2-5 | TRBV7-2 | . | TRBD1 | TGTGCCAGCAGGCCGAACAGGGGGGCAGAGACCCAGTACTTC | CASRPNRGAETQYF
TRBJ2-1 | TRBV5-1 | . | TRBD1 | TGCGCCAGCAGCGGCGGACAGGGTCTGGCCTATGAGCAGTTCTTC | CASSGGQGLAYEQFF
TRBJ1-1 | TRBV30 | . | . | TGTGCCTGGAGCCGGCCTGATTGGGGAGGGCCTGAAGCTTTCTTT | CAWSRPDWGGPEAFF
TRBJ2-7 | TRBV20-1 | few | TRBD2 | TGCAGTGCTAGTGGGCCTAGCGGGAGGGCCGGTTACGAGCAGTACTTC | CSASGPSGRAGYEQYF
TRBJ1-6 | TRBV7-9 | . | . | TGTGCCTCTACAGGGCGCTCCTATAATTCACCCCTCCACTTT | CASTGRSYNSPLHF
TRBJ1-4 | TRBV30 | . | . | TGTGCCTGGGGGGGAGACAGGACTAATGAAAAACTGTTTTTT | CAWGGDRTNEKLFF
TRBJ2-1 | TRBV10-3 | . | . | TGTGCCATCAGTGAGTCGACAGGCCCCTACAATGAGCAGTTCTTC | CAISESTGPYNEQFF
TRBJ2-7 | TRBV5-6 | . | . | TGTGCCAGCAGCTTGGTTAGCGGAGTCTACGAGCAGTACTTC | CASSLVSGVYEQYF
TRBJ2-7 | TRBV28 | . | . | TGTGCCAGCAGTTTGGGCCAGGGGCCCTACGAGCAGTACTTC | CASSLGQGPYEQYF
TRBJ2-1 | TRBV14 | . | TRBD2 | TGTGCCAGCAGCCAAACTAGCGGGAGGGTTGGTGAGCAGTTCTTC | CASSQTSGRVGEQFF
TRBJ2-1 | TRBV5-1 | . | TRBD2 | TGCGCCAGCAGCCTGGGACTAGCGGGAGGGAATGAGCAGTTCTTC | CASSLGLAGGNEQFF
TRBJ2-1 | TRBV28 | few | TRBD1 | TGTGCCAGCAGTTCCCAGGGGGCTTACTACAATGAGCAGTTCTTC | CASSSQGAYYNEQFF
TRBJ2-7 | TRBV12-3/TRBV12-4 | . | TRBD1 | TGTGCCAGCAGTTCCGGACAGGGCTTCGAGCAGTACTTC | CASSSGQGFEQYF
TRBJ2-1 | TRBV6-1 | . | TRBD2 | TGTGCCAGCAGTGAACGGGGGGTGACCTACAATGAGCAGTTCTTC | CASSERGVTYNEQFF
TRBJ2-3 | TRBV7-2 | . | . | TGTGCCAGCAGCCCAAAGACTAGCACAGATACGCAGTATTTT | CASSPKTSTDTQYF
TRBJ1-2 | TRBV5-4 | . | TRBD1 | TGTGCCAGCAGCCCACAGGGGGCCGCTGGCTACACCTTC | CASSPQGAAGYTF
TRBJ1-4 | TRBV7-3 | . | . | TGTGCCAGCAGCTCCGGGTCGGGAGAAAAACTGTTTTTT | CASSSGSGEKLFF
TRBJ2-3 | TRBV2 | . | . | TGTGCCAGCAGGTACACAGATACGCAGTATTTT | CASRYTDTQYF
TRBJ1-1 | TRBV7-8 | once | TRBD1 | TGTGCCAGCAGCCCCACAGGGGTGAACACTGAAGCTTTCTTT | CASSPTGVNTEAFF
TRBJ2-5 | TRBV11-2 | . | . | TGTGCCAGCAGCGGTTTAGGGGCAGTGGGGTACCAAGAGACCCAGTACTTC | CASSGLGAVGYQETQYF
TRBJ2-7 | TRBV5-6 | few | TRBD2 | TGTGCCAGCAGCTTGGATAGCGGGAGGGGAGAGCAGTACTTC | CASSLDSGRGEQYF
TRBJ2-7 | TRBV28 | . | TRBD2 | TGTGCCAGCAGTTCACCGGGACTAGCGGGTCACGAGCAGTACTTC | CASSSPGLAGHEQYF
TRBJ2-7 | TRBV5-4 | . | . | TGTGCCAGCAGCCTTGACGGAGTCTACGAGCAGTACTTC | CASSLDGVYEQYF
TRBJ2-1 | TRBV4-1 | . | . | TGCGCCAGCAGCCAACGGGTCAATGAGCAGTTCTTC | CASSQRVNEQFF
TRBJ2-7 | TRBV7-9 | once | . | TGTGCCAGCAGTCCTCGTAAGGACAGCTTCTACGAGCAGTACTTC | CASSPRKDSFYEQYF
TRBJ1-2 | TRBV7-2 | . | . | TGTGCCAGCAGCTTAGTCGTCAGGGGCATGGGGAACTATGGCTACACCTTC | CASSLVVRGMGNYGYTF
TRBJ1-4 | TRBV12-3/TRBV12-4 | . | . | TGTGCCAGCAGTTTTGGACACAATGAAAAACTGTTTTTT | CASSFGHNEKLFF